This T cell receptor (beta chain) was observed in a study of blood T cells in healthy people across ages (dated by TCRdb to between 2014 and 2016). Regarding the study in general: In model experiments, roughly one uniquely barcoded TCR beta cDNA molecule per two T cells was captured by template switching. To track age-related changes in TCR beta repertoire diversity, the study relied on deep sequencing normalized with unique cDNA molecular identifiers. Four age groups were formed from the donors: young (average roughly 15 years), middle-aged (approximately 40), aged (approximately 60) and long-lived (about 75). Using the same blood draw, the study looked at two additional independent replicas of 1 million unique cDNA reads for two donors, one aged 18 to 30 and the other aged 80 or older.

According to the germline V gene (reference sequence), CDR1 reads GTSNPN and CDR2 reads SVGIG. The CDR3 measures 13 amino acids from cysteine to phenylalanine. Only CDR3 DNA remains: 39 bases, in frame from the first base. V and J are truncated by 1 base and 6 bases respectively, leaving an intervening sequence of 10 bases. Systemically healthy Caucasian individuals from Russia, 35 to 50 in total and aged roughly 6 to 100 years, were included as donors. Each donor gave approximately 9.3 milliliters of peripheral blood, collected into EDTA-treated Vacutainer tubes. Ficoll-Paque density-gradient centrifugation was used to isolate PBMCs, with at least 6 million per sample. Total RNA, at least 5.5 micrograms per sample, was extracted from PBMCs with Trizol reagent. For every donor, flow cytometry on a PBMC aliquot measured the percentage of naive CD45RAhigh/CD27high T cells. Receptor libraries were prepared by 5' RACE. The listed sequencing device is Illumina HiSeq 2500. A second PCR of roughly 7 to 11 cycles was performed with a sample-barcoded 5' primer and a J-beta primer mix. A unique molecular identifier was introduced onto each TCR beta cDNA molecule by a template-switch 5' adaptor carrying 12 random nucleotides. At least 3 million CDR3-containing paired-end reads were obtained from each sample. First-strand cDNA was synthesized from all RNA with the Mint cDNA synthesis kit, primed by a TRBC-specific oligonucleotide. Following uracil-DNA glycosylase treatment, all cDNA underwent a first 18-cycle PCR with the universal primers M1SS and BC2_uni_R. Processing in the source paper ran as follows. For normalization, 1 million high-quality reads, each with a distinct molecular identifier, were randomly selected from each sample. Reads with shared molecular identifiers were discarded instead of being binned into consensus sequences. MiTCR, with a Q25 quality threshold and the strictest error-elimination algorithm, was used for CDR3 identification, clonotype clustering and error correction. A nonparametric unseen species model using Euler transformation provided a lower-bound estimate of total TCR beta diversity. Using fastp trimming at Q25 and MiXCR clonotype assembly, TCRdb reanalyzed the public sequencing data and kept in-frame beta chains. For every CDR3 protein sequence, its rows merge into one entry that carries the most common genes and DNA. The V and J calls, along with clone size, are taken from TCRdb and not from the paper's own processing. The sample records a few hundred thousand distinct CDR3 sequences, about 29% of which are singletons. The ten largest clones take up over 3.5% of the sample.

General findings and caveats noted by the study authors: The CMV infection status of donors was not known, potentially confounding age-related changes in expanded clonotypes. Observed TCR beta diversity per million T cells fell roughly linearly with age, and a significant reduction was already apparent by age approximately 41. There was a strong correlation between observed TCR beta diversity and the percentage of naive T cells measured by flow cytometry. Since profiling was done on bulk unsorted PBMCs, naive and antigen-experienced compartments could not be conclusively compared. Estimates of total diversity based on one million sequenced T cells were considered lower bounds and underestimates. The long-lived group showed more naive CD4+ T cells, fewer expanded clones and increased TCR diversity than the aged group, suggesting age selection.

This clonotype was detected a few times. Its cognate antigen has yet to be identified. Per-base quality was not reported, and no clone a single base away is much larger than it. The sample was also reused in another study, on T cells of mothers and their children. The second source states: Nine systemically healthy Caucasian individuals, comprising three mothers and their six children, were included as donors. cDNA synthesis used all of the extracted RNA, with around 1.5 ug of RNA in each 15 ul reaction. Sample barcodes and 2-4 random nucleotides were added via the M1S primer in the second PCR. Over 8 million TCR beta CDR3 reads came from each mother, compared with about 3 million reads from each child. Thymic selection shapes the output of TCR recombination in a similar way in related and unrelated pairs, and inherited differences have a minor effect. Normalized repertoire overlap was always slightly but never significantly higher in related than unrelated mother-child pairs. With a sensitivity of approximately 100 clones per million clonotypes, no persistent microchimeric T cell clones were detected. In the study, deep NGS was used to compare the TCR beta repertoires of mothers and children, and features distinguishing related mother-child pairs from unrelated individuals were sought. On average, the children were approximately 12 +/- 4 years old, while the mothers were roughly 36 +/- 4 years old. After adapter ligation was performed with NEBNext reagents, the libraries were sequenced on an Illumina HiSeq 2000 with 100+100 nt paired-end reads. Mother and child libraries were prepared a month apart and sequenced in separate runs to prevent cross-contamination. Each donor had between 500,000 and 2,000,000 distinct TCR beta clonotypes identified. Naive TCR beta clonotypes were estimated from low-frequency clonotypes matched to each donor's FACS-determined naive share, without sorting.

The sequence was obtained from a boy between 2 and 10 years old in good health. The sequence joins TRBV30 to TRBJ1-5; D gene: possibly TRBD1, on 5 matching bases. Material: blood. The CDR3 in this case is CAWSAGIGQPQHF. Read as DNA, the sequence is TGTGCCTGGAGTGCAGGGATAGGTCAGCCCCAGCATTTT.